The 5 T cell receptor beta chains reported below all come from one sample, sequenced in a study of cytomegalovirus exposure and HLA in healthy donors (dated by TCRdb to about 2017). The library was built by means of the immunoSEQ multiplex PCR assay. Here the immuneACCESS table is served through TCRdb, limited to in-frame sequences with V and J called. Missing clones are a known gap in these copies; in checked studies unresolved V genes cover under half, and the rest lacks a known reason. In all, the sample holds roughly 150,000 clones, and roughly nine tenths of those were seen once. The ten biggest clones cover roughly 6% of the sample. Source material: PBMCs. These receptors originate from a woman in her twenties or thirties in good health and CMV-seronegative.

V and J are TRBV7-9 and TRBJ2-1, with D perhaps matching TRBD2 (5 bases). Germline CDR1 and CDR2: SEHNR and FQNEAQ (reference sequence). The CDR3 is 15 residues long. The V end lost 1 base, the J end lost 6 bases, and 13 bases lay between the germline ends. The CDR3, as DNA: TGTGCCAGCAGCTTAGTACTAGGCCTGGGCAATGAGCAGTTCTTC. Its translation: CASSLVLGLGNEQFF.

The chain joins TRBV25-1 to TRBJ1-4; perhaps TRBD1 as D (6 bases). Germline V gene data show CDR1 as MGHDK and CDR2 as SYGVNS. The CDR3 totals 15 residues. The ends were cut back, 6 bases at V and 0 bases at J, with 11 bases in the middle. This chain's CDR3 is CASRGDTPTNEKLFF. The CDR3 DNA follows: TGTGCCAGCAGGGGGGACACTCCAACTAATGAAAAACTGTTTTTT.

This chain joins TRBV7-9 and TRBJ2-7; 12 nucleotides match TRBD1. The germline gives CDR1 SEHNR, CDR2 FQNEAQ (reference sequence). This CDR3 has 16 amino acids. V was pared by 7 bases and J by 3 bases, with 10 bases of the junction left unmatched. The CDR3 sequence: CASNRPGQGALYEQYF. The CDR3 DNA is TGTGCCAGCAATCGACCGGGACAGGGGGCCCTCTACGAGCAGTACTTC.

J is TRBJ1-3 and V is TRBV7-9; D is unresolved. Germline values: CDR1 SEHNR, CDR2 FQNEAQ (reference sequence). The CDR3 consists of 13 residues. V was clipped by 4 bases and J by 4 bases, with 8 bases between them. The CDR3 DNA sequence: TGTGCCAGCAGCTCCAGTCGAGGAAACACCATATATTTT. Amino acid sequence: CASSSSRGNTIYF.

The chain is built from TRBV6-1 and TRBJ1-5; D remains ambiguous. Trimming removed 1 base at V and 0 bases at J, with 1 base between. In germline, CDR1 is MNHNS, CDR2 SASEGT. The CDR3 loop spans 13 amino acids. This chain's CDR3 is CASSEVSNQPQHF. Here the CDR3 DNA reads TGTGCCAGCAGTGAAGTTAGCAATCAGCCCCAGCATTTT.